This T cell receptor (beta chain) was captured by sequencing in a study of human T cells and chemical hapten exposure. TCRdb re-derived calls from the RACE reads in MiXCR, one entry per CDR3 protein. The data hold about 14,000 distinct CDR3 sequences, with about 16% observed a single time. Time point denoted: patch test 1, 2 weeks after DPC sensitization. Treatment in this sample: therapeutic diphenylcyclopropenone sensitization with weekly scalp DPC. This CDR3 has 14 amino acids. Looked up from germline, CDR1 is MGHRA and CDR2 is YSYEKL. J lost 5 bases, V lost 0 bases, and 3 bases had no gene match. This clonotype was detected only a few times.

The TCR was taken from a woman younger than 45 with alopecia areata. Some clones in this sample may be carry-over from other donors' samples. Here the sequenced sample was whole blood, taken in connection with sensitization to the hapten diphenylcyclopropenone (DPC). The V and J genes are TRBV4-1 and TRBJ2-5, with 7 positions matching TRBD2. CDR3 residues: CASSQETSHETQYF. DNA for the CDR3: TGCGCCAGCAGCCAAGAGACTAGCCATGAGACCCAGTACTTC.